The clone carrying this T cell receptor beta chain was counted a few times. The antigen remains undetermined. TCR alpha and beta CDR3 regions were amplified from RNA using iRepertoire nested multiplex PCR. Input was about 85-400 ng of tissue mRNA or PBMC total RNA. TCRdb re-analysed the multiplex PCR reads in MiXCR, keeping a single row per CDR3 protein. The table lists about 210,000 distinct CDR3 sequences, over 25% of them singletons. The CDR3 loop spans 14 amino acids. V shed 7 bases, J shed 4 bases, and the junction held 6 bases outside the gene matches. The V gene's germline CDR1 is SGHRS and CDR2 YFSETQ. This entry is derived from a study of glioma-infiltrating T cells. Findings and caveats of the study: Non-neoplastic patients had below-expected tissue-blood divergence, while all gliomas exceeded expectation. Very few CDR3 sequences were shared between tissue and blood.

Sequencing input: glioma tissue, nonneoplastic brain tissue, or PBMCs (not recorded which). This clonotype was sampled from a human donor with low-grade glioma or glioblastoma, undergoing nonglioma brain surgery, or in good health (not recorded which). V and J are TRBV5-1 and TRBJ1-1, with TRBD1 matching over 11 bases. The CDR3 coding sequence is TGCGCCAGCGGACAGGGGGCTGGGAGCACTGAAGCTTTCTTT. Encoded protein: CASGQGAGSTEAFF.